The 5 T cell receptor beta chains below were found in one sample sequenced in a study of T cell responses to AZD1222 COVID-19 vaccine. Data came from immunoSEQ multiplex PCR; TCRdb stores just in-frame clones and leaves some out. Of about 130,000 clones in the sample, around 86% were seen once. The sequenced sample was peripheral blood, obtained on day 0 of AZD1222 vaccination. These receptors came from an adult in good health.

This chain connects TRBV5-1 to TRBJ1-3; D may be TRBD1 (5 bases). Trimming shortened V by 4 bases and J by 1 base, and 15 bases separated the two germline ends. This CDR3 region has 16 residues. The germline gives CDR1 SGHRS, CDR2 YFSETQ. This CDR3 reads CASSRGAFGSGNTIYF. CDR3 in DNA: TGCGCCAGCAGCCGTGGGGCCTTTGGGTCTGGAAACACCATATATTTT.

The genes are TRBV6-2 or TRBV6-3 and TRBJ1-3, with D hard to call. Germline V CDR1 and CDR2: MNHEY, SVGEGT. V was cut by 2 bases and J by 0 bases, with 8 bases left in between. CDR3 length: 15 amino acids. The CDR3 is CASSYAGNSGNTIYF. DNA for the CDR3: TGTGCCAGCAGTTACGCCGGGAACTCTGGAAACACCATATATTTT.

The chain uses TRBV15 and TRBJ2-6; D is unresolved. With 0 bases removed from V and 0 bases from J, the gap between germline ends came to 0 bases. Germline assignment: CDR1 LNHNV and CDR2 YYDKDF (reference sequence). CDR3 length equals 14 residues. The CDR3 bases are TGTGCCACCAGCAGAGACTCTGGGGCCAACGTCCTGACTTTC. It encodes CATSRDSGANVLTF.

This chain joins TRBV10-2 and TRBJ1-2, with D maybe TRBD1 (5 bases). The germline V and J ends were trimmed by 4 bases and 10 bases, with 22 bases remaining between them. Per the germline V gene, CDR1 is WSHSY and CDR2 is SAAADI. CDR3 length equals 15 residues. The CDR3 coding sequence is TGCGCCAGCAGTGGGAGAAAGCAGGGCACCGAACTCTACACCTTC. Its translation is CASSGRKQGTELYTF.

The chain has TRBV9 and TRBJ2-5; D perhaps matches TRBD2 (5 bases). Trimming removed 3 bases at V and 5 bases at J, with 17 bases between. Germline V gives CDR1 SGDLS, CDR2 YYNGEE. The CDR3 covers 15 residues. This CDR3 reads CASSEPKGRGETQYF. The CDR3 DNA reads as TGTGCCAGCAGCGAGCCCAAAGGTCGAGGGGAGACCCAGTACTTC.